These 3 T cell receptor beta chains were all obtained from the same sample, sequenced in a study of shared clonotypes between healthy human individuals. Naive CD8 cells comprised CD45RO-negative, CCR7-positively selected cells, excluding terminally differentiated effector memory CD45RA+ cells. Clones were read by immunoSEQ multiplex PCR, and TCRdb kept only the in-frame ones, dropping some. The sample shows around 1.9 million clones, 93% of them seen only once. The sequenced sample consisted of naive CD8+ T cells from PBMCs. The origin of the receptors is a man aged 18 to 35 in good health. Some clones in this sample may be carry-over from other donors' samples.

The J gene is TRBJ1-1, the V gene TRBV6-5, with TRBD1 matching 7 bases. CDR3 length: 15 residues. The V gene end was trimmed by 8 bases and the J gene end by 0 bases; junction bases not matched to a gene: 9. The germline CDR1 and CDR2 sequences are MNHEY and SVGAGI. The DNA of the CDR3 is TGTGCCAGCTTAGTTGAGGGACAGCTGAACACTGAAGCTTTCTTT. Its translation is CASLVEGQLNTEAFF.

The chain combines TRBV13 with TRBJ2-7, with 10 nucleotides matching TRBD1. There are 15 residues in the CDR3. The germline V gene has CDR1 PRHDT and CDR2 FYEKMQ (reference sequence). Trimming removed 2 bases from V and 4 bases from J; junction bases left unmatched: 5. The chain's CDR3 is CASSLWGQGSYEQYF. For the CDR3, the DNA is TGTGCCAGCAGCTTATGGGGACAGGGGTCTTACGAGCAGTACTTC. Together with reference TRBV13 and TRBJ2-7, the CDR3 gives the full variable domain: AAGVIQSPRHLIKEKRETATLKCYPIPRHDTVYWYQQGPGQDPQFLISFYEKMQSDKGSIPDRFSAQQFSDYHSELNMSSLELGDSALYFCASSLWGQGSYEQYFGPGTRLTVT.

J is TRBJ2-1 and V is TRBV30, with a possible D match to TRBD2 (6 bases). The germline V gene encodes CDR1 GTSNPN and CDR2 SVGIG (reference sequence). This CDR3 is 13 amino acids long. V was clipped by 5 bases and J by 3 bases, with 11 bases between them. As DNA, the CDR3 is TGTGCCTGGGAATCGGGACTCTACAATGAGCAGTTCTTC. Its protein product is CAWESGLYNEQFF.